One and the same sample provided the 20 T cell receptor beta chains below, sequenced in a study of cytomegalovirus exposure and HLA in healthy donors (dated by TCRdb to 2016 to 2017). The protocol used for the library was the immunoSEQ multiplex PCR assay. A mixture of 60 forward primers for TCR Vbeta segments and 13 reverse primers for TCR Jbeta segments was used in the multiplex PCR. TCRdb stores this immuneACCESS table with in-frame sequences only. Part of the clones is absent; in the studies checked, under half of the shortfall reflects unresolved V genes, and no reason is known for the rest. The sample's table covers approximately 47,000 clones. The ten most abundant clones make up about 17% of the sample. The sample taken for sequencing was PBMCs. The receptor source for this set is a male donor in good health and CMV-seronegative.

The chain couples TRBV6-5 to TRBJ1-1; TRBD1 aligns across 8 bases. With 4 bases clipped from V and 3 bases from J, the junction kept 7 bases outside the gene matches. The CDR3 is 15 residues long. The germline V gene encodes CDR1 MNHEY and CDR2 SVGAGI. The CDR3 DNA follows: TGTGCCAGCAGTTCGCGGGACAGGACGTACACTGAAGCTTTCTTT. Protein product: CASSSRDRTYTEAFF.

The rearrangement joins TRBV10-1 to TRBJ2-1; D may be TRBD1 (5 bases). This CDR3 has 13 residues. The V end was cut by 9 bases, the J end by 2 bases, with 11 bases between. Germline assignment: CDR1 WNHNN and CDR2 SYGVQD (reference sequence). In DNA, the CDR3 is TGCGCCAGGGACAATGTGACCTACAATGAGCAGTTCTTC. The encoded protein is CARDNVTYNEQFF.

The chain employs TRBV5-1 and TRBJ2-4; 12 nucleotides match TRBD2. The germline V gene encodes CDR1 SGHRS and CDR2 YFSETQ. V dropped 0 bases and J dropped 0; count of bases not matched to a gene: 7. The CDR3 sequence is 19 residues long. CDR3 nucleotide sequence: TGCGCCAGCAGCTTGGCACTAGCGGGGGGTGCTGGAGCCAAAAACATTCAGTACTTC. Translation gives CASSLALAGGAGAKNIQYF.

The genes are TRBV28 and TRBJ1-2; 9 bases are shared with TRBD1. Trimming removed 5 bases from V and 4 bases from J; junction bases left unmatched: 8. The CDR3 contains 15 residues. Germline loops: CDR1 MDHEN, CDR2 SYDVKM. The DNA of the CDR3 is TGTGCCAGCAGTCCTCCGGACAGGGGAGTCTATGGCTACACCTTC. Amino acid sequence: CASSPPDRGVYGYTF.

The chain carries TRBV6-5 and TRBJ2-5; possible D gene TRBD2, 6 bases. CDR3 length equals 13 residues. CDR1 MNHEY and CDR2 SVGAGI come from the germline V gene. The V end lost 2 bases, the J end lost 2 bases, and 6 bases lay between the germline ends. CDR3 nucleotide sequence: TGTGCCAGCAGTTACGGGACTCAAGAGACCCAGTACTTC. This gives the protein CASSYGTQETQYF.

The chain employs TRBV2 and TRBJ1-5, with 12 bases matching TRBD1. This CDR3 has 15 residues. Germline V gene sequence: CDR1 SNHLY, CDR2 FYNNEI. Trimming took 6 bases from V and 4 from J; bases not matched to a gene: 4. CDR3 nucleotides: TGTGCCAGCAGGGGGGGACAGGGGGCTAATCAGCCCCAGCATTTT. It is translated as CASRGGQGANQPQHF.

V is TRBV18 and J is TRBJ2-5; TRBD2 aligns across 8 bases. Per germline, CDR1 KGHSH and CDR2 LQKENI. CDR3 length equals 14 residues. Unmatched junction bases numbered 1, after V lost 4 bases and J lost 0 bases. CDR3 residues: CASSLAGYQETQYF. The CDR3 DNA reads as TGTGCCAGCTCACTAGCGGGGTACCAAGAGACCCAGTACTTC.

The chain is built from TRBV7-9 and TRBJ1-1; no definite D call. CDR1 SEHNR and CDR2 FQNEAQ come from the germline V gene (reference sequence). Trimming removed 3 bases at V and 0 bases at J, with 11 bases between. CDR3 size: 15 residues. For the CDR3, the DNA is TGTGCCAGCAGCTTCCCGCAGACACTGAACACTGAAGCTTTCTTT. Its translation is CASSFPQTLNTEAFF.

The chain employs TRBV2 and TRBJ1-5; 7 bases are shared with TRBD1. CDR1 and CDR2 from the germline V gene are SNHLY and FYNNEI. The V gene end was trimmed by 5 bases and the J gene end by 1 base; junction bases not matched to a gene: 5. The CDR3 extends over 15 amino acids. The CDR3: CASSPETGSNQPQHF. The CDR3 DNA reads TGTGCCAGCAGTCCCGAGACAGGGAGCAATCAGCCCCAGCATTTT.

This chain links TRBV9 with TRBJ1-3, with TRBD1 identical over 7 bases. The CDR3 extends over 14 amino acids. Germline values: CDR1 SGDLS, CDR2 YYNGEE. J gave up 9 bases and V 0 bases, and 6 bases lay outside the gene matches. CDR3 DNA sequence: TGTGCCAGCAGCGTAGCTGGACAGGAACTCACCATATATTTT. This encodes CASSVAGQELTIYF.

The gene calls are TRBV5-1 and TRBJ1-1; D unclear. V lost 3 bases and J 0 bases, leaving 9 bases between the germline ends. Germline CDR1 is SGHRS and CDR2 is YFSETQ. This CDR3 is built from 14 residues. CDR3 sequence (DNA): TGCGCCAGCAGCTCCCTAAGATTGAACACTGAAGCTTTCTTT. It yields the protein CASSSLRLNTEAFF.

J is TRBJ2-3 and V is TRBV19; 9 positions agree with TRBD2. Germline loops: CDR1 LNHDA, CDR2 SQIVND (reference sequence). J gave up 0 bases and V 1 base, and 14 bases lay outside the gene matches. CDR3 length: 20 residues. Here the CDR3 reads CASSIGQGERGEPSTDTQYF. The CDR3 DNA is TGTGCCAGTAGTATAGGCCAGGGTGAGCGGGGGGAACCTAGCACAGATACGCAGTATTTT.

The chain combines TRBV7-2 with TRBJ2-7; 9 bases line up with TRBD2. This CDR3 region has 13 residues. V gave up 0 bases and J gave up 7 bases; unmatched junction bases: 1. Per germline, CDR1 SGHTA and CDR2 FQGNSA. The CDR3 region has the DNA TGTGCCAGCAGCTTAGCTAGCGGGGGAGAGCAGTACTTC. Amino acid sequence: CASSLASGGEQYF.

This sequence joins TRBV7-9 and TRBJ1-1; no firm D call. Germline assignment: CDR1 SEHNR and CDR2 FQNEAQ (reference sequence). This CDR3 comprises 18 residues. Trimming took 1 base from V and 6 from J, leaving 24 bases between them. Here the CDR3 reads CASSLGASAGWGDSEAFF. DNA for the CDR3: TGTGCCAGCAGCTTAGGGGCCTCGGCGGGATGGGGTGACTCTGAAGCTTTCTTT.

The V call is TRBV7-2, the J call TRBJ1-4; 9 nucleotides match TRBD1. CDR3 length equals 13 residues. Losses at the gene ends were 8 bases for V and 8 bases for J; bases not matched to a gene: 6. The germline gives CDR1 SGHTA, CDR2 FQGNSA. The CDR3: CASSDRGSEKLFF. CDR3 nucleotide sequence: TGTGCCAGCTCGGACAGGGGCTCGGAAAAACTGTTTTTT. The full variable domain, with the rest looked up from reference TRBV7-2 and TRBJ1-4, is GAGVSQSPSNKVTEKGKDVELRCDPISGHTALYWYRQSLGQGLEFLIYFQGNSAPDKSGLPSDRFSAERTGGSVSTLTIQRTQQEDSAVYLCASSDRGSEKLFFGSGTQLSVL.

The genes are TRBV7-2 and TRBJ1-2; 8 nucleotides align to TRBD1. Germline CDR1 reads SGHTA; CDR2 reads FQGNSA. V lost 6 bases and J lost 7; bases outside the gene matches: 16. The CDR3 totals 16 residues. CDR3 nucleotide sequence: TGTGCCAGCAGTCTAACGGGACAGGCCATGATTAGTGGCTACACCTTC. This codes for CASSLTGQAMISGYTF. Full variable domain (rest looked up from reference TRBV7-2 and TRBJ1-2): GAGVSQSPSNKVTEKGKDVELRCDPISGHTALYWYRQSLGQGLEFLIYFQGNSAPDKSGLPSDRFSAERTGGSVSTLTIQRTQQEDSAVYLCASSLTGQAMISGYTFGSGTRLTVV.

The chain joins TRBV6-5 to TRBJ1-1, with D possibly matching TRBD1 (6 bases). V lost 6 bases and J lost 1, with 9 bases in between. Germline CDR1 is MNHEY and CDR2 is SVGAGI. This CDR3 contains 13 residues. The CDR3 region has the DNA TGTGCCAGCAGGGACAGTTCGAACACTGAAGCTTTCTTT. It is translated as CASRDSSNTEAFF.

The chain joins TRBV6-4 to TRBJ2-1; D not certain. The CDR3 length is 16 residues. Trimming left V 4 bases short and J 2 bases short, with 15 bases between. CDR1 is MRHNA, CDR2 SNTAGT, per germline. The CDR3 DNA follows: TGTGCCAGCAGTGCCTCTTCCGCGCGTACCTACAATGAGCAGTTCTTC. This translates into CASSASSARTYNEQFF.

The gene calls are TRBV9 and TRBJ1-6; D is uncertain. CDR3 length equals 16 residues. Trimming cost V 5 bases and J 0 bases, with 12 bases left between them. The germline gives CDR1 SGDLS, CDR2 YYNGEE. CDR3 amino acids: CASSSAVGSYNSPLHF. The CDR3 DNA follows: TGTGCCAGCAGTTCAGCGGTAGGCTCCTATAATTCACCCCTCCACTTT.

CDR3 amino acids: CASSAGRVQSPLHF. Here the CDR3 DNA reads TGCGCCAGCAGTGCGGGTAGGGTTCAATCACCCCTCCACTTT. This chain uses TRBV23-1 with TRBJ1-6; D not resolved. TRBV23-1 is an ORF, and what it does is uncertain. Trimming shortened V by 5 bases and J by 10 bases, and 15 bases separated the two germline ends. The length of the CDR3 is 14 residues.